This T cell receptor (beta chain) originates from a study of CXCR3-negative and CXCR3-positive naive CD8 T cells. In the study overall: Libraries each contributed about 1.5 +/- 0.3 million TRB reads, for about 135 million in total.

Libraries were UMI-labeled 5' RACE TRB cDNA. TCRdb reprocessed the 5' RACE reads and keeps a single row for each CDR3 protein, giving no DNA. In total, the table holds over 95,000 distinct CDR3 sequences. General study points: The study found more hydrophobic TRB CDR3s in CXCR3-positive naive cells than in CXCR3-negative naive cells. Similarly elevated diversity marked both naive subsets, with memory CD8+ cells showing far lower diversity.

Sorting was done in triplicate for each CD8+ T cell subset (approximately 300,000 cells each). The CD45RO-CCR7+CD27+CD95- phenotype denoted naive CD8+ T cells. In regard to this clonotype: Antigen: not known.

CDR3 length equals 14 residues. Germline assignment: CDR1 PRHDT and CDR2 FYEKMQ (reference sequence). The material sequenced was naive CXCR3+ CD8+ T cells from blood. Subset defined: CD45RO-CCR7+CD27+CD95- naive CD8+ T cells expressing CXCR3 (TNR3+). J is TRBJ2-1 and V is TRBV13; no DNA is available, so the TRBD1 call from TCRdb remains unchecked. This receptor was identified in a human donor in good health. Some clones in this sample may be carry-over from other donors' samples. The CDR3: CASSGATSYNEQFF. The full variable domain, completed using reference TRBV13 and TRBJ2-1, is AAGVIQSPRHLIKEKRETATLKCYPIPRHDTVYWYQQGPGQDPQFLISFYEKMQSDKGSIPDRFSAQQFSDYHSELNMSSLELGDSALYFCASSGATSYNEQFFGPGTRLTVL.